This record looks at one TCR beta chain sequence and its context. Antigen specificity is unknown. These data originate in a study of PD-1 blockade in classical Hodgkin lymphoma. Study results and limitations: It was among complete responders that baseline diversity resembled that of newly diagnosed patients. With CD4+ cells, TCR diversity rose significantly by C4D1, but not with CD8+ cells.

CDR3 length: 14 amino acids. The ends were cut back, 2 bases at V and 1 base at J, with 9 bases in the middle. Germline V lookup: CDR1 SGHRS, CDR2 YFSETQ. Time point reported: cycle 4 day 1 (C4D1), after five to seven weeks of nivolumab. All the patients suffered relapse after autologous stem cell transplantation, and brentuximab vedotin exposure differed. Under best response, outcomes were complete response, partial response or progressive disease. The assay was immunoSEQ multiplex PCR, and TCRdb's table has in-frame clones only and misses some. Counted here are under 80,000 clones, nearly 90% occurring once; the ten biggest clones make up over 7.5%.

This sequence originates from a human donor with classical Hodgkin lymphoma. The material sequenced was peripheral blood mononuclear cells (PBMCs), taken before the fourth cycle of nivolumab. J is TRBJ1-1 and V is TRBV5-1; D possibly corresponds to TRBD1 (5 bases). Here the CDR3 reads CASSLRGTNTEAFF. DNA for the CDR3: TGCGCCAGCAGCTTAAGGGGAACGAACACTGAAGCTTTCTTT.